The rows below give T cell receptor beta chains drawn from one sample of a study of blood T cell repertoires in COVID-19. Repertoires were generated with immunoSEQ multiplex PCR, while TCRdb's copy carries only in-frame clones and drops some. Of about 140,000 clones in the sample, approximately 80% are singletons; the top ten hold around 10%. Sequences were obtained from peripheral blood. Receptors originate from a woman over 75 in a cohort sampled during active or convalescent COVID-19. The CDR3 runs from the conserved cysteine through the conserved F or W. Each record gives: J gene, V gene, clone size, D gene, CDR3 DNA, CDR3 protein. A D gene is named only where the DNA matches it firmly. Some rows have no size entry. The others give once, few or many, or a class for an expanded clone.

>TRBJ2-5|TRBV5-6|.|TRBD2
TGTGCCAGCAGCCTCTGGTCTAGCGGGGGGTTTCGGGAGACCCAGTACTTC
CASSLWSSGGFRETQYF
>TRBJ1-2|TRBV30|.|.
TGTGCCTGGGCGGGACAAGTCTATGGCTACACCTTC
CAWAGQVYGYTF
>TRBJ2-1|TRBV7-7|few|TRBD2
TGTGCTAGCAGCTTCGGACTAGCCGCGGGAAATGAGCAGTTCTTC
CASSFGLAAGNEQFF
>TRBJ2-2|TRBV19|.|.
TGTGCCAGTAGACCCTCGGCGAGCGGTACCGGGGAGCTGTTTTTT
CASRPSASGTGELFF
>TRBJ1-2|TRBV4-1|.|.
TGCGCCAGCAGCCAAGACCCGGGACACAACTATGGCTACACCTTC
CASSQDPGHNYGYTF
>TRBJ1-4|TRBV2|.|TRBD1
TGTGCCAGTACGCCTACAGGGGGGACTAATGAAAAACTGTTTTTT
CASTPTGGTNEKLFF
>TRBJ2-5|TRBV9|.|.
TGTGCCAGCAGCGCCACGGACAGCCCTCCAGAGACCCAGTACTTC
CASSATDSPPETQYF
>TRBJ2-3|TRBV3-1/TRBV3-2|.|.
TGTGCCAGCAGCCAAGATCGGGACAACACAGATACGCAGTATTTT
CASSQDRDNTDTQYF
>TRBJ1-5|TRBV19|.|.
TGTGCCAGTAGTATTGGGCAGGGCCCCAATCAGCCCCAGCATTTT
CASSIGQGPNQPQHF
>TRBJ1-6|TRBV7-2|.|TRBD1
TGTGCCAGCAGCTTAGGTGACAGGGGGCAGGTTAATTCACCCCTCCACTTT
CASSLGDRGQVNSPLHF
>TRBJ1-2|TRBV29-1|.|.
TGCAGCGTTCGAGGAGGGGGGGACTATGGCTACACCTTC
CSVRGGGDYGYTF
>TRBJ2-1|TRBV5-1|.|.
TGCGCCAGCAGCTTGTCCTTGACAGTAGGGAATGAGCAGTTCTTC
CASSLSLTVGNEQFF
>TRBJ1-6|TRBV2|.|TRBD1
TGTGCCAGCAGTGATCACCCGGGACAGGGGAGGTCACCCCTCCACTTT
CASSDHPGQGRSPLHF
>TRBJ1-1|TRBV5-1|.|TRBD1
TGCGCCAGCAGCCCGGGACAGGGTGGGAAAGTGAACACTGAAGCTTTCTTT
CASSPGQGGKVNTEAFF
>TRBJ2-3|TRBV14|.|TRBD2
TGTGCCAGCAGCCAAGAGAGCGGGGTTGGGACAGATACGCAGTATTTT
CASSQESGVGTDTQYF
>TRBJ2-3|TRBV2|.|.
TGTGCCAGCAAACCGGGACTCGGCACAGATACGCAGTATTTT
CASKPGLGTDTQYF
>TRBJ1-6|TRBV7-9|.|TRBD1
TGTGCCAGCAGCTTCGGGACAGGGTATAATTCACCCCTCCACTTT
CASSFGTGYNSPLHF
>TRBJ1-2|TRBV27|once|.
TGTGCCAGCAGTTTATCGGGGCTTGATGGCTACACCTTC
CASSLSGLDGYTF
>TRBJ2-2|TRBV19|few|.
TGTGCCAGTAGGATACAGAACACCGGGGAGCTGTTTTTT
CASRIQNTGELFF
>TRBJ1-2|TRBV11-2|.|TRBD1
TGTGCCAGCAGCCAGGCCCCGGACAGGTTGTATGGCTACACCTTC
CASSQAPDRLYGYTF
>TRBJ1-5|TRBV9|.|TRBD1
TGTGCCAGCAGCGTATCAGGGGGCGCCGGTCAGCCCCAGCATTTT
CASSVSGGAGQPQHF
>TRBJ1-4|TRBV7-2|.|.
TGTGCCAGCAGCTTAGTTTATAATGAAAAACTGTTTTTT
CASSLVYNEKLFF
>TRBJ2-2|TRBV30|.|.
TGTGCCGGGGGGGGCGGGGACGGGAACACCGGGGAGCTGTTTTTT
CAGGGGDGNTGELFF
>TRBJ1-1|TRBV5-1|.|TRBD1
TGCGCCAGCAGCGTAGGGGACAGGAGCTTTGGCACTGAAGCTTTCTTT
CASSVGDRSFGTEAFF
>TRBJ2-5|TRBV6-5|.|.
TGTGCCAGCAAATACCAGACTACGCAAGAGACCCAGTACTTC
CASKYQTTQETQYF
>TRBJ2-3|TRBV5-1|.|TRBD2
TGCGCCAGCAGCTTGCTCGTAGCGGGGGCAGATACGCAGTATTTT
CASSLLVAGADTQYF
>TRBJ2-3|TRBV4-2|once|.
TGTGCCAGCAGCCAATCCCTGGGCGGGGGCACAGATACGCAGTATTTT
CASSQSLGGGTDTQYF
>TRBJ1-4|TRBV7-2|.|TRBD1
TGTGCCAGCAGCTCCAGGGGGCGCGGTGAAAAACTGTTTTTT
CASSSRGRGEKLFF
>TRBJ1-2|TRBV9|.|TRBD1
TGTGCCAGCAGCGACCGGGACAGCTACCCTTTTAACTATGGCTACACCTTC
CASSDRDSYPFNYGYTF
>TRBJ1-1|TRBV19|.|.
TGTGCCAGTAGAGCAGGGCCTATTATGAACACTGAAGCTTTCTTT
CASRAGPIMNTEAFF
>TRBJ2-1|TRBV7-3|.|TRBD2
TGTGCCAGCAGCTCGAGCGGGGGGGCAGGTAATGAGCAGTTCTTC
CASSSSGGAGNEQFF
>TRBJ1-2|TRBV7-6|.|.
TGTGCCAGCAGCTCTAGGGGGGGGTATGGCTACACCTTC
CASSSRGGYGYTF
>TRBJ2-1|TRBV19|.|TRBD2
TGTGCCAGTAGTAGCACAATCACCGGGACTAGCGGCCACTACAATGAGCAGTTCTTC
CASSSTITGTSGHYNEQFF
>TRBJ2-1|TRBV7-2|.|.
TGTGCCAGCAGATCTCGGGGAAGCTCCTACAATGAGCAGTTCTTC
CASRSRGSSYNEQFF
>TRBJ2-1|TRBV6-1|.|TRBD1
TGTGCCAGCAGTGATGACAGGGGCGCCTACAATGAGCAGTTCTTC
CASSDDRGAYNEQFF
>TRBJ1-6|TRBV20-1|.|TRBD1
TGCAGTGCTAGTCCGGACAGGGACTCACCCCTCCACTTT
CSASPDRDSPLHF
>TRBJ2-5|TRBV7-2|.|.
TGTGCCAGCAGCTTAGGTGGAGGGGGGGGAGAGACCCAGTACTTC
CASSLGGGGGETQYF
>TRBJ2-3|TRBV4-2|.|TRBD1
TGTGCCAGCAGCCAAGATTTGACAGGGAATGAGGATACGCAGTATTTT
CASSQDLTGNEDTQYF
>TRBJ2-6|TRBV3-1/TRBV3-2|.|.
TGTGCCAGCAGCCGGCCGGCCAACGTCCTGACTTTC
CASSRPANVLTF
>TRBJ2-1|TRBV6-5|.|TRBD2
TGTGCCAGCCAACTAGCGGGGGGGAAATACAATGAGCAGTTCTTC
CASQLAGGKYNEQFF
>TRBJ1-1|TRBV25-1|.|.
TGTGCCAGCAGTGATTCCTCCCGTGGACGGGAGAACACTGAAGCTTTCTTT
CASSDSSRGRENTEAFF